The 10 T cell receptor beta chains below come from one sample, sequenced in a study of Graves' ophthalmopathy and Graves' hyperthyroidism. RNA transcripts were the template, and TCR beta CDR3 regions were amplified from them. RT-PCR in the first round used HTBI primers; a second-round multiplex PCR followed. TCRdb re-called the multiplex PCR reads through MiXCR, storing one row per CDR3 protein. The sample carries more than 300,000 distinct CDR3 sequences, 17% recorded once. The sample consisted of peripheral blood. The receptors shown here come from an adult woman with stable Graves' hyperthyroidism.

There are many counts of this clonotype. The gene calls are TRBV19 and TRBJ1-1; D is possibly TRBD1 (5 bases). V was cut by 4 bases and J by 0 bases, with 21 bases left in between. CDR3 length: 18 residues. The V gene's germline CDR1 is LNHDA and CDR2 SQIVND (reference sequence). In nucleotides, the CDR3 is TGTGCCAGTAGTAAGGACCTTTCTGGGGGTACTATGAACACTGAAGCTTTCTTT. This encodes CASSKDLSGGTMNTEAFF.

This clonotype was seen repeatedly, ten times or more. This chain connects TRBV18 to TRBJ1-6, with D hard to call. Germline values: CDR1 KGHSH, CDR2 LQKENI. V was clipped by 3 bases and J by 10 bases, with 10 bases between them. This CDR3 region has 13 residues. The CDR3 region is CASSPFVDSPLHF. The CDR3 nucleotides are TGTGCCAGCTCACCTTTCGTTGACTCACCCCTCCACTTT.

Points on this clonotype: One base away lies a much larger clone, so this may be a sequencing read error. V and J are TRBV4-3 and TRBJ2-7; TRBD2 might be the D (6 bases). Per the germline V gene, CDR1 is LGHNA and CDR2 is YSLEER. The CDR3 covers 15 residues. This CDR3 is CASSQFTGEGYEQCF. CDR3 nucleotides: TGCGCCAGCAGCCAATTCACGGGAGAAGGTTACGAGCAGTGCTTC.

This clonotype was detected ten times or more. The V call is TRBV24-1, the J call TRBJ2-2; TRBD2 matches at 7 bases. The CDR3 spans 17 residues. Trimming cost V 3 bases and J 7 bases; bases outside gene matches: 13. Germline CDR1 is KGHDR and CDR2 is SFDVKD. CDR3 amino acids: CATSDPTDIGGNGELFF. The CDR3 DNA reads as TGTGCCACCAGTGATCCTACAGACATCGGGGGGAACGGGGAGCTGTTTTTT.

This clonotype was seen a handful of times. A much bigger clone sits one base away, suggesting this may be a read error. The chain is built from TRBV2 and TRBJ1-1, with no clear D. Germline lookup yields CDR1 SNHLY and CDR2 FYNNEI. The CDR3 runs 12 residues. The CDR3 DNA reads as TGTGCCAGCAGCAAGGCGGAGGCTACGGCTTGCTTT. Translating it yields CASSKAEATACF.

This clonotype showed up many times. Just one base apart from a much larger clone, this may be a read error. The genes are TRBV12-3 or TRBV12-4 and TRBJ1-1, with 7 bases that match TRBD1. The V gene end was trimmed by 7 bases and the J gene end by 0 bases; junction bases not matched to a gene: 5. The CDR3 is 14 amino acids. The CDR3 loop is CASTTGTVNTEAFF. Here the CDR3 DNA reads TGTGCCAGCACCACCGGGACAGTGAACACTGAAGCTTTCTTT.

This clonotype was found many times. The chain recombines TRBV12-3 or TRBV12-4 with TRBJ1-1, with D possibly TRBD1 on 5 matching bases. There are 15 residues in the CDR3. The ends were cut back, 5 bases at V and 1 base at J, with 14 bases in the middle. The CDR3 coding sequence is TGTGCCAGCAGTCCTCACCGGGACGGGAACACTGAAGCTTTCTTT. This encodes CASSPHRDGNTEAFF.

Ten or more counts support this clonotype. The V gene is TRBV12-3 or TRBV12-4, the J gene TRBJ2-2; 9 bases agree with TRBD2. V lost 5 bases to trimming and J lost 3 bases; unmatched junction nucleotides: 7. The CDR3 is 16 residues long. This CDR3 is CASSSGLALDTGELFF. The DNA of the CDR3 is TGTGCCAGCAGTAGTGGACTAGCGCTCGACACCGGGGAGCTGTTTTTT.

This clonotype was seen repeatedly, ten times or more. A read error is possible here, since a much larger clone lies one base away. The chain recombines TRBV2 with TRBJ2-5; the match to TRBD2 covers 7 bases. The CDR3 has 15 amino acids. The germline CDR1 and CDR2 sequences are SNHLY and FYNNEI. The CDR3 region has the DNA TGTGTCAGCACCCCCAAACTAGCGTTCCAAGAGACCCAGTACTTC. Residues: CVSTPKLAFQETQYF. Full variable domain (remainder filled in from reference TRBV2 and TRBJ2-5): EPEVTQTPSHQVTQMGQEVILRCVPISNHLYFYWYRQILGQKVEFLVSFYNNEISEKSEIFDDQFSVERPDGSNFTLKIRSTKLEDSAMYFCVSTPKLAFQETQYFGPGTRLLVL.

This clonotype has ten or more counts. The chain employs TRBV7-3 and TRBJ2-2, with D perhaps matching TRBD1 or TRBD2 (5 bases each). The V end lost 4 bases, the J end lost 2 bases, and 11 bases lay between the germline ends. This CDR3 is 15 amino acids long. The V gene's germline CDR1 is SGHTA and CDR2 FQGTGA. The CDR3 spells CASSSPGPNTGELFF. The CDR3 bases are TGTGCCAGCAGCTCACCGGGACCTAACACCGGGGAGCTGTTTTTT.